The 26 T cell receptor beta chains reported below all come from one sample, sequenced in a study of blood T cell repertoires in COVID-19. TCRdb keeps only in-frame clones here, not all; method: immunoSEQ multiplex PCR. The sample holds about 150,000 clones, 75% to 90% seen once. Sequenced material: peripheral blood. The receptors derive from a man aged 18-30 years with COVID-19, enrolled during active disease.

This chain links TRBV7-6 with TRBJ2-5; 11 bases are shared with TRBD2. The CDR3 has 16 amino acids. The germline V gene encodes CDR1 SGHVS and CDR2 FNYEAQ. V trimming: 5 bases; J trimming: 4 bases; junction bases outside the gene matches: 9. CDR3 sequence (DNA): TGTGCCAGCAGCGTTAGGAATGGACTAGCGGGAGAGACCCAGTACTTC. It codes for CASSVRNGLAGETQYF.

V usage is TRBV7-9 and J usage is TRBJ2-1; 7 bases are shared with TRBD1. V gave up 3 bases and J gave up 6 bases; unmatched junction bases: 2. The germline V gene has CDR1 SEHNR and CDR2 FQNEAQ (reference sequence). The CDR3 length is 13 residues. The CDR3 bases are TGTGCCAGCAGCTTTGCAGGGGGCAATGAGCAGTTCTTC. Translating gives CASSFAGGNEQFF.

The CDR3 nucleotides are TGTGCCTGGAGCCCGACATTGAGGGGGCCGGAGACCCAGTACTTC. Protein sequence: CAWSPTLRGPETQYF. The rearrangement uses TRBV30 and TRBJ2-5, with 7 positions matching TRBD1. Germline CDR1 GTSNPN, CDR2 SVGIG (reference sequence). The CDR3 covers 15 residues. Trimming cost V 3 bases and J 5 bases; bases outside gene matches: 12.

The chain is built from TRBV19 and TRBJ1-5; D is uncertain. The germline V gene encodes CDR1 LNHDA and CDR2 SQIVND (reference sequence). The length of the CDR3 is 14 residues. V lost 3 bases, J lost 7 bases, and 13 bases lay in between. Here the CDR3 DNA reads TGTGCCAGTAGTATTGGCGGGGATGGACAGCCCCAGCATTTT. Its translation is CASSIGGDGQPQHF.

The CDR3 reads CASSPRTLNTQYF. CDR3 nucleotide sequence: TGTGCCAGCAGCCCCCGGACTCTCAATACGCAGTATTTT. The chain combines TRBV9 with TRBJ2-3; D may be TRBD2 (5 bases). Germline CDR1 is SGDLS and CDR2 is YYNGEE. The CDR3 length is 13 residues. With 4 bases removed from V and 7 bases from J, the gap between germline ends came to 13 bases. Using reference TRBV9 and TRBJ2-3 for the parts outside the CDR3, the full variable domain is DSGVTQTPKHLITATGQRVTLRCSPRSGDLSVYWYQQSLDQGLQFLIQYYNGEERAKGNILERFSAQQFPDLHSELNLSSLELGDSALYFCASSPRTLNTQYFGPGTRLTVL.

The chain uses TRBV29-1 and TRBJ1-2; the match to TRBD1 covers 12 bases. The CDR3 runs 13 residues. Germline trimming cut 5 bases from V and 13 bases from J; bases unmatched to any gene: 11. Per the germline V gene, CDR1 is SQVTM and CDR2 is ANQGSEA. CDR3 bases: TGCAGCGTTTCCTACGCCGGGACAGGGGGCGTCACCTTC. It encodes CSVSYAGTGGVTF.

The chain uses TRBV9 and TRBJ1-6; 8 nucleotides agree with TRBD1. CDR1 and CDR2 (germline): SGDLS, YYNGEE. The V gene end was trimmed by 0 bases and the J gene end by 9 bases; junction bases not matched to a gene: 11. The CDR3 length is 17 residues. The CDR3: CASSVAWGTGGRSPLHF. CDR3 DNA sequence: TGTGCCAGCAGCGTAGCTTGGGGGACAGGCGGCCGTTCACCCCTCCACTTT.

The V call is TRBV5-1, the J call TRBJ2-2, with D possibly matching TRBD1 (5 bases). V was cut by 4 bases and J by 0 bases, with 13 bases left in between. Germline CDR1 and CDR2: SGHRS and YFSETQ. This CDR3 contains 16 residues. The CDR3 loop reads CASSGRARANTGELFF. CDR3 sequence (DNA): TGCGCCAGCAGCGGCAGGGCAAGGGCGAACACCGGGGAGCTGTTTTTT.

CDR3 bases: TGCGCCAGCAGCTTTTTCGGTTTCGGGGATACGCAGTATTTT. Encoded protein: CASSFFGFGDTQYF. The V and J genes are TRBV5-1 and TRBJ2-3; D is uncertain. V shed 2 bases and J shed 6 bases, with 13 bases lying between them. This CDR3 is 14 amino acids long. Germline lookup yields CDR1 SGHRS and CDR2 YFSETQ.

This clone was observed a handful of times. This sequence joins TRBV2 and TRBJ2-1; 8 nucleotides agree with TRBD2. V shed 6 bases and J 4 bases; nucleotides not matched to a gene: 5. The CDR3 contains 14 residues. The germline V gene encodes CDR1 SNHLY and CDR2 FYNNEI. CDR3 sequence reads: CASRGAGVYNEQFF. As DNA, the CDR3 is TGTGCCAGCAGGGGAGCGGGAGTGTACAATGAGCAGTTCTTC.

The gene calls are TRBV7-9 and TRBJ2-7; 11 bases are shared with TRBD2. The ends lost 4 bases at V and 7 bases at J; junction bases unmatched: 12. The CDR3 has 16 amino acids. Per the germline V gene, CDR1 is SEHNR and CDR2 is FQNEAQ (reference sequence). In DNA, the CDR3 is TGTGCCAGCAGCTCTCGGATACTAGCGGGAGAGAGGGAGCAGTACTTC. It encodes CASSSRILAGEREQYF.

The V gene is TRBV24-1, the J gene TRBJ2-1; D may be TRBD1 (5 bases). The CDR3 sequence is 13 residues long. The germline V gene encodes CDR1 KGHDR and CDR2 SFDVKD. V was trimmed by 4 bases and J by 2 bases, leaving 5 bases between them. DNA for the CDR3: TGTGCCACCAGTGAGGGGCCCTACAATGAGCAGTTCTTC. Translated: CATSEGPYNEQFF.

This clone appeared a few times. The sample holds other DNA sequences that translate to the same CDR3. The rearrangement links TRBV4-3 to TRBJ2-7; no reliable D call. Germline V gene data show CDR1 as LGHNA and CDR2 as YSLEER. The length of the CDR3 is 15 residues. V was pared by 1 base and J by 0 bases, with 10 bases between. The DNA for the CDR3 is TGCGCCAGCAGCCAAGGTCCCGGGTCCTCCTACGAGCAGTACTTC. This gives the protein CASSQGPGSSYEQYF.

The chain uses TRBV19 and TRBJ2-7, with TRBD2 matching over 10 bases. Germline lookup yields CDR1 LNHDA and CDR2 SQIVND (reference sequence). CDR3 size: 14 residues. V gave up 5 bases and J gave up 6 bases; unmatched junction bases: 7. CDR3 sequence reads: CASSSSGRASEQYF. Here the CDR3 DNA reads TGTGCCAGTAGTTCAAGCGGGAGGGCCTCCGAGCAGTACTTC.

The chain couples TRBV11-2 to TRBJ2-1; D not resolved. This CDR3 has 14 residues. CDR1 and CDR2 from the germline V gene are SGHAT and FQNNGV. V lost 1 base to trimming and J lost 4 bases, with 8 bases between them. CDR3 bases: TGTGCCAGCAGCTTAGGTAGAGGATACAATGAGCAGTTCTTC. It translates to CASSLGRGYNEQFF.

This sequence joins TRBV6-2 or TRBV6-3 and TRBJ2-1; D is possibly TRBD1 (5 bases). Germline CDR1 MNHEY, CDR2 SVGEGT. The CDR3 has 12 residues. The V end lost 5 bases, the J end lost 6 bases, and 8 bases lay between the germline ends. DNA for the CDR3: TGTGCCAGCAGTACGGACACCAATGAGCAGTTCTTC. This codes for CASSTDTNEQFF.

The chain is built from TRBV7-6 and TRBJ2-1, with TRBD2 identical over 11 bases. Trimming at V came to 3 bases and at J to 7 bases, leaving 11 bases not matched to a gene. Germline V gives CDR1 SGHVS, CDR2 FNYEAQ. The CDR3 is made up of 17 amino acids. The DNA for the CDR3 is TGTGCCAGCAGCTTTCAAATAGCGGGAGGGCCCAGGAATGAGCAGTTCTTC. Translating it yields CASSFQIAGGPRNEQFF.

This clone was seen only once. V and J are TRBV5-1 and TRBJ1-4, with D perhaps TRBD1 (5 bases). Germline CDR1 reads SGHRS; CDR2 reads YFSETQ. This CDR3 is built from 14 residues. V lost 2 bases, J lost 1 base, and 6 bases lay in between. The chain's CDR3 is CASSFQGTNEKLFF. CDR3 DNA sequence: TGCGCCAGCAGCTTCCAGGGAACTAATGAAAAACTGTTTTTT. The full variable domain, with the rest looked up from reference TRBV5-1 and TRBJ1-4, is KAGVTQTPRYLIKTRGQQVTLSCSPISGHRSVSWYQQTPGQGLQFLFEYFSETQRNKGNFPGRFSGRQFSNSRSEMNVSTLELGDSALYLCASSFQGTNEKLFFGSGTQLSVL.

The chain uses TRBV30 and TRBJ2-5; D uncertain. There are 11 residues in the CDR3. Trimming shortened V by 3 bases and J by 5 bases, and 7 bases separated the two germline ends. CDR1 and CDR2 from the germline V gene are GTSNPN and SVGIG (reference sequence). CDR3 region: CAWRASETQYF. For the CDR3, the DNA is TGTGCCTGGAGAGCCTCGGAGACCCAGTACTTC.

The genes are TRBV14 and TRBJ2-2, with D possibly TRBD2 on 6 matching bases. The germline V gene has CDR1 SGHDN and CDR2 FVKESK. The V gene lost 4 bases and the J gene lost 10 bases, with 13 bases spanning the gap. The CDR3 has 13 amino acids. The CDR3: CASSPRGSVELFF. The CDR3 DNA follows: TGTGCCAGCAGCCCCCGGGGGTCTGTGGAGCTGTTTTTT.

This clone has a single count. This chain uses TRBV9 with TRBJ1-6; D perhaps matches TRBD1 (6 bases). V lost 4 bases and J 7 bases, leaving 9 bases between the germline ends. From germline, CDR1 is SGDLS and CDR2 YYNGEE. The CDR3 contains 13 residues. The CDR3 region has the DNA TGTGCCAGCAGCACGGGACAAAATTCACCCCTCCACTTT. Amino acid sequence: CASSTGQNSPLHF.

The V and J genes are TRBV28 and TRBJ2-1; 11 bases fit TRBD2. CDR3 size: 16 residues. Germline V CDR1 and CDR2: MDHEN, SYDVKM. The V and J ends lost 4 bases and 3 bases, in that order; junction bases with no gene match: 5. The CDR3 nucleotides are TGTGCCAGCAGTTCCCCGGGGACTAGCGGCTACAATGAGCAGTTCTTC. Translated, it gives CASSSPGTSGYNEQFF.

The V call is TRBV2, the J call TRBJ2-5; 14 bases match TRBD2. The V gene's germline CDR1 is SNHLY and CDR2 FYNNEI. CDR3 size: 16 residues. The V and J ends lost 6 bases and 5 bases, in that order; junction bases with no gene match: 8. CDR3 region: CASSVGLAGDRETQYF. CDR3 in DNA: TGTGCCAGCAGCGTGGGACTAGCGGGAGATCGGGAGACCCAGTACTTC.

The rearrangement uses TRBV7-9 and TRBJ2-1, with 9 nucleotides matching TRBD2. Losses at the gene ends were 2 bases for V and 7 bases for J; bases not matched to a gene: 9. In germline, CDR1 is SEHNR, CDR2 FQNEAQ (reference sequence). This CDR3 is 16 amino acids long. CDR3 amino acids: CASSLKKREDRNEQFF. In DNA, the CDR3 is TGTGCCAGCAGCTTAAAGAAGCGGGAGGACAGGAATGAGCAGTTCTTC.

The chain links TRBV6-6 to TRBJ1-1; 7 bases are shared with TRBD1. The germline V gene has CDR1 MNHNY and CDR2 SVGAGI (reference sequence). The CDR3 loop spans 14 amino acids. With 7 bases clipped from V and 4 bases from J, the junction kept 9 bases outside the gene matches. The CDR3 sequence is CASKKEGASTEAFF. The CDR3 nucleotides are TGTGCCAGCAAAAAGGAGGGGGCGTCCACTGAAGCTTTCTTT.

This sequence joins TRBV19 and TRBJ2-2; a weak D match, TRBD2 (6 bases). V gave up 7 bases and J gave up 5 bases, with 20 bases separating them. CDR1 is LNHDA and CDR2 is SQIVND in the germline V gene (reference sequence). This CDR3 comprises 16 residues. The CDR3 reads CASTTLGGGRTGELFF. CDR3 nucleotide sequence: TGTGCCAGTACGACCCTGGGGGGAGGCAGGACCGGGGAGCTGTTTTTT.